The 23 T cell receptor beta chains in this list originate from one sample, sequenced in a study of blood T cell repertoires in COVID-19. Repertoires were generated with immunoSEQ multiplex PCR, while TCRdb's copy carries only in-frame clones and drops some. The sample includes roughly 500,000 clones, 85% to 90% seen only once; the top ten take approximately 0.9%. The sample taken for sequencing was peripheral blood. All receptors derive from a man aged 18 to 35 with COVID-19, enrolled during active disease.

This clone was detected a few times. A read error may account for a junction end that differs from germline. This CDR3 reads CASSLDRGRNQPQHF. The CDR3 DNA reads TGTGCCAGTAGTTTAGACAGGGGGCGAAATCAGCCCCAGCATTTT. The rearrangement uses TRBV19 and TRBJ1-5; 10 bases match TRBD1. Germline CDR1 reads LNHDA; CDR2 reads SQIVND (reference sequence). There are 15 residues in the CDR3.

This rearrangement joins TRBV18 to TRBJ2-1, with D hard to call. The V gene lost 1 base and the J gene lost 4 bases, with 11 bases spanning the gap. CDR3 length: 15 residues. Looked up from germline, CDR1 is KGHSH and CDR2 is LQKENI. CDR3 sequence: CASSPLPTGYNEQFF. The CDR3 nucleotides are TGTGCCAGCTCACCACTCCCGACCGGGTACAATGAGCAGTTCTTC.

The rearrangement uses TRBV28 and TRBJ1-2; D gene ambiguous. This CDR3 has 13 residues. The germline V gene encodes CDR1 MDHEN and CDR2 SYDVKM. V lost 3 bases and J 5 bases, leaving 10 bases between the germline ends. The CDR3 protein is CASSFFLRYGYTF. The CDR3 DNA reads TGTGCCAGCAGTTTTTTTCTCCGGTATGGCTACACCTTC.

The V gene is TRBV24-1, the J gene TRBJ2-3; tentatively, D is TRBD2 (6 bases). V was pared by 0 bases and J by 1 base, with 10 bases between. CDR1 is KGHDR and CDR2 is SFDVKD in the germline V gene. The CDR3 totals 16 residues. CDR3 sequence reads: CATSDLRAGRTDTQYF. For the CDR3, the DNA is TGTGCCACCAGTGATTTGAGAGCGGGCCGCACAGATACGCAGTATTTT.

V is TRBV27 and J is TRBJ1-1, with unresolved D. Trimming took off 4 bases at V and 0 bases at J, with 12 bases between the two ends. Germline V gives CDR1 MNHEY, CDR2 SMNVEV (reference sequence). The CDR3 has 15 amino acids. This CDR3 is CASSSGSRMNTEAFF. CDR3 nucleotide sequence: TGTGCCAGCAGTTCCGGTTCCAGGATGAACACTGAAGCTTTCTTT.

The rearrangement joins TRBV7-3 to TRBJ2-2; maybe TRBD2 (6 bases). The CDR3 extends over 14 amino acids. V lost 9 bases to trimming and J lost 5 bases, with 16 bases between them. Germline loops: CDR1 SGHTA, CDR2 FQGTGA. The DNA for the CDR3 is TGTGCCAGTTCCCACGGGGGACCTACCGGGGAGCTGTTTTTT. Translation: CASSHGGPTGELFF.

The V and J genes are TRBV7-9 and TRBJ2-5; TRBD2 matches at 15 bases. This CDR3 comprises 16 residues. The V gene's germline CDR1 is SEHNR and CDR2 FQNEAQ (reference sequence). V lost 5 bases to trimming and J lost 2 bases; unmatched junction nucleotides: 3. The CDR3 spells CASSLGTSGRQETQYF. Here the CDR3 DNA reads TGTGCCAGCAGCCTAGGGACTAGCGGGAGGCAAGAGACCCAGTACTTC.

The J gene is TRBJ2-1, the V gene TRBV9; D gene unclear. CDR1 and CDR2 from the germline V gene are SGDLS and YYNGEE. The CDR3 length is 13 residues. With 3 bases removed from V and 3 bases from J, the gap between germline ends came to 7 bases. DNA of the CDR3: TGTGCCAGCAGCGCCCACAGCTACAATGAGCAGTTCTTC. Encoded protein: CASSAHSYNEQFF.

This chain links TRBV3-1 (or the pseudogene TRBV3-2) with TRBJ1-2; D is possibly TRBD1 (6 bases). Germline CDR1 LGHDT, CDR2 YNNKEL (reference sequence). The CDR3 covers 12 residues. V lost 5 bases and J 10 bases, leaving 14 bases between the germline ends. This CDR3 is CASSYPGHPYTF. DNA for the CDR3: TGTGCCAGCAGCTACCCGGGACACCCCTACACCTTC.

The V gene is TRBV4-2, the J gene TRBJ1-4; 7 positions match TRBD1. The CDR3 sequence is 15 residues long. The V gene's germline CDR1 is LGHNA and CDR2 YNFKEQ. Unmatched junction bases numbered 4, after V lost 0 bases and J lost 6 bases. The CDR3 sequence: CASSQDEGAYEKLFF. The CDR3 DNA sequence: TGTGCCAGCAGCCAAGATGAGGGGGCCTATGAAAAACTGTTTTTT.

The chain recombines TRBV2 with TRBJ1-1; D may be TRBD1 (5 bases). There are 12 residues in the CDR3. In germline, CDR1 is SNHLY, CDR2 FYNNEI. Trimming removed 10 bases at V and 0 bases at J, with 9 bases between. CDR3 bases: TGTGCCACCAGACAGATGAACACTGAAGCTTTCTTT. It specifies CATRQMNTEAFF.

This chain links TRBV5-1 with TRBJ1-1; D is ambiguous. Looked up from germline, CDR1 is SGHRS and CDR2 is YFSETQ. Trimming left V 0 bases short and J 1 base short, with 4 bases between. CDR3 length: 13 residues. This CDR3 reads CASSLDKNTEAFF. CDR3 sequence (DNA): TGCGCCAGCAGCTTGGATAAGAACACTGAAGCTTTCTTT.

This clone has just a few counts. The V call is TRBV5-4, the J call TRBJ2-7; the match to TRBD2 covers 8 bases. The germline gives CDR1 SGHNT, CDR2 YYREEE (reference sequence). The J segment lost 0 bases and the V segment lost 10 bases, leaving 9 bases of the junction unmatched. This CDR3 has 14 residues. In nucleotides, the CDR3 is TGTGCCTCAAGCCCCGGGACTAGCTCCTACGAGCAGTACTTC. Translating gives CASSPGTSSYEQYF.

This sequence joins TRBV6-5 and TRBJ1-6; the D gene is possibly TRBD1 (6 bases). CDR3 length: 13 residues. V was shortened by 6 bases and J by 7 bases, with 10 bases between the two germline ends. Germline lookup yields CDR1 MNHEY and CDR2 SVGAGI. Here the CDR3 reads CASRRQENSPLHF. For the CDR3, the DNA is TGTGCCAGCAGAAGACAGGAAAATTCACCCCTCCACTTT.

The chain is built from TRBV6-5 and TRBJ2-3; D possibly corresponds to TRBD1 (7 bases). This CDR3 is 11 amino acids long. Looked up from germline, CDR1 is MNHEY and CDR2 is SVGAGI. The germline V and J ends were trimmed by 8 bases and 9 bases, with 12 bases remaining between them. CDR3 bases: TGTGCCAGCTCCAGGGGGAGGACGCAGTATTTT. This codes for CASSRGRTQYF.

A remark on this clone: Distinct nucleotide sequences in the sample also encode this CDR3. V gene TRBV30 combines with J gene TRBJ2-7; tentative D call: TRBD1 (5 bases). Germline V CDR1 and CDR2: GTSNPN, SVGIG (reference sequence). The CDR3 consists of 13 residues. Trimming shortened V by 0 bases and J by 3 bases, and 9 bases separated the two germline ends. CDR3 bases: TGTGCCTGGAGTGTAGGGGCACTCTACGAGCAGTACTTC. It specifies CAWSVGALYEQYF.

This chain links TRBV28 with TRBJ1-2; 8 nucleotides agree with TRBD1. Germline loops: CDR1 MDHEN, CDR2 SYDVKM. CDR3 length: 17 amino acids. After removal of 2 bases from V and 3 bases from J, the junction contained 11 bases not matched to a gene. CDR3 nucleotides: TGTGCCAGCAGTTTAGAGGGACAGGAGCTCGAGGACTATGGCTACACCTTC. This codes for CASSLEGQELEDYGYTF.

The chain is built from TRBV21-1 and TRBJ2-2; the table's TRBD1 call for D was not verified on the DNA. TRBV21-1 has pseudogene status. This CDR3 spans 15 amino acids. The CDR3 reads CASSRGPRRTGELFF. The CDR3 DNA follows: TGTGCCAGCAGCAGGGGGCCCCGTCGGACCGGGGAGCTGTTTTTT.

The CDR3 reads CASNPDPGQGTRDTQYF. Written as DNA, the CDR3 is TGTGCCAGCAACCCAGACCCGGGACAGGGGACAAGGGATACGCAGTATTTT. The chain is built from TRBV7-2 and TRBJ2-3; 10 bases are a match to TRBD1. CDR1 SGHTA and CDR2 FQGNSA come from the germline V gene. Trimming removed 7 bases from V and 6 bases from J; junction bases left unmatched: 16. The CDR3 sequence is 17 residues long.

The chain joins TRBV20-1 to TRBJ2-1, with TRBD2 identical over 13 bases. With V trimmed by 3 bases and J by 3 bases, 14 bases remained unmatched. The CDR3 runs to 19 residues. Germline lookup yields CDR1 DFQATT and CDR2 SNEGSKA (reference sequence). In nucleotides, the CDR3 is TGCAGTGCTAGTGCCCCTCGGACTAGCGGGGGATTATACTACAATGAGCAGTTCTTC. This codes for CSASAPRTSGGLYYNEQFF.

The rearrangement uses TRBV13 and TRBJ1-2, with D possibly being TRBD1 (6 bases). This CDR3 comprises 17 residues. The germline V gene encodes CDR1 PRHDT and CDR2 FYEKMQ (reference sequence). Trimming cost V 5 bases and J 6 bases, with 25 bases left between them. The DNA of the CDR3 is TGTGCCAGCAGCGAACTGGTCCGGGGGGGCGCCGGGCATGGCTACACCTTC. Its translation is CASSELVRGGAGHGYTF. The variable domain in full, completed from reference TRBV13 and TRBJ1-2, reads AAGVIQSPRHLIKEKRETATLKCYPIPRHDTVYWYQQGPGQDPQFLISFYEKMQSDKGSIPDRFSAQQFSDYHSELNMSSLELGDSALYFCASSELVRGGAGHGYTFGSGTRLTVV.

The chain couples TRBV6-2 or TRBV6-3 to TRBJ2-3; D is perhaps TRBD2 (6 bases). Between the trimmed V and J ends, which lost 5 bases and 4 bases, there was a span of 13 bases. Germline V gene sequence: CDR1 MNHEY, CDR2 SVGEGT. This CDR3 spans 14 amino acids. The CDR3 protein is CASSPRLGSDTQYF. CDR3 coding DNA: TGTGCCAGCAGTCCCCGACTAGGTTCAGATACGCAGTATTTT.

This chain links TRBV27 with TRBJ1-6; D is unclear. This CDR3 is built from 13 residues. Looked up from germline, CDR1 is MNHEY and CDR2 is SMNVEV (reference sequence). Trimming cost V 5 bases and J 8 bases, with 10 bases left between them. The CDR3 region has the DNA TGTGCCAGCAGTCCCAGGATGGATTCACCCCTCCACTTT. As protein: CASSPRMDSPLHF.